This T cell receptor beta chain is drawn from a study of T-cell reconstitution after alpha-beta-depleted transplantation in children. Study results and caveats: The study traced high day-60 TCRbeta diversity in some patients to surviving recipient T cells and thymic progenitors. Newly produced T cells mostly accounted for T-cell counts and diversity one year post-transplant.

Comment on this clonotype: Its antigen is still unknown.

Germline lookup yields CDR1 SGHDT and CDR2 YYEEEE. The CDR3 spans 16 residues. Trimming pared 1 base from V and 4 bases from J, leaving 16 bases between. TCRbeta library preparation incorporated unique molecular identifiers. TCRdb re-called the PCR reads with MiXCR, one entry per CDR3 protein. The repertoire has 65,000 to 90,000 distinct CDR3 sequences, roughly a tenth of them found once; the top ten carry 13%. The receptor was derived from a boy aged 10-17 years with acute myeloid leukemia, due to receive a stem cell transplant. The chain has TRBV5-6 and TRBJ2-3, with D possibly TRBD2 on 6 matching bases. The source was PBMCs, collected before TCRalphabeta/CD19-depleted stem cell transplant. Written as DNA, the CDR3 is TGTGCCAGCAGCTTGTGGGGGGAGGTCCCCCCAGATACGCAGTATTTT. The encoded protein is CASSLWGEVPPDTQYF.